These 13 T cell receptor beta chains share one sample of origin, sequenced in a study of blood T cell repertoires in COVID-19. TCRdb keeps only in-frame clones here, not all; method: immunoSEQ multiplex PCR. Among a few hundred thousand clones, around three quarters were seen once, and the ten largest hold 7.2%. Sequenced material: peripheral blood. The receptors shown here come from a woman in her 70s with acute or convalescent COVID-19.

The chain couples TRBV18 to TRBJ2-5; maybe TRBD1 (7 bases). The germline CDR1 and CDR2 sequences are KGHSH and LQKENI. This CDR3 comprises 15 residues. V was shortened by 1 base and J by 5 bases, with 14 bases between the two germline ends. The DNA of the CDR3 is TGTGCCAGCTCACCACGACAGGGAGGTTGGGAGACCCAGTACTTC. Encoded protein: CASSPRQGGWETQYF.

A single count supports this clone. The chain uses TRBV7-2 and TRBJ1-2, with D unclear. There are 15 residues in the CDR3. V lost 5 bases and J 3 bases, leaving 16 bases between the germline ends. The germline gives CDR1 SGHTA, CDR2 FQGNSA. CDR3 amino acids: CASSAGRLGDYGYTF. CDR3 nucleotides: TGTGCCAGCAGCGCCGGTCGGCTGGGAGACTATGGCTACACCTTC.

DNA for the CDR3: TGTGCCAGCAGCTTAGGTCAAATCTCGGGGCAGTTCTTC. This codes for CASSLGQISGQFF. J is TRBJ2-1 and V is TRBV11-2; D uncertain. Trimming removed 1 base from V and 12 bases from J, with 13 bases in between. Germline V gene sequence: CDR1 SGHAT, CDR2 FQNNGV. The CDR3 spans 13 residues. Complete variable domain (other parts from reference TRBV11-2 and TRBJ2-1): EAGVAQSPRYKIIEKRQSVAFWCNPISGHATLYWYQQILGQGPKLLIQFQNNGVVDDSQLPKDRFSAERLKGVDSTLKIQPAKLEDSAVYLCASSLGQISGQFFGPGTRLTVL.

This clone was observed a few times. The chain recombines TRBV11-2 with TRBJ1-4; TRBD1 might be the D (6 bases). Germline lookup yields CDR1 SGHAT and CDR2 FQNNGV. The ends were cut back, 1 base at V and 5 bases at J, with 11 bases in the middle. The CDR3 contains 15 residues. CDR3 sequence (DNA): TGTGCCAGCAGCTTAGGGTATGGGGGCAATGAAAAACTGTTTTTT. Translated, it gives CASSLGYGGNEKLFF.

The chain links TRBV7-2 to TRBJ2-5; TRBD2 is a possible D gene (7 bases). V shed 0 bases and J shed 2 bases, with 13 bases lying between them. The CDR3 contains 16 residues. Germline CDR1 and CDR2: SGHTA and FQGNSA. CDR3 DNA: TGTGCCAGCAGCTTAGCGCTAAGGGGGGGACAAGAGACCCAGTACTTC. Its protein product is CASSLALRGGQETQYF.

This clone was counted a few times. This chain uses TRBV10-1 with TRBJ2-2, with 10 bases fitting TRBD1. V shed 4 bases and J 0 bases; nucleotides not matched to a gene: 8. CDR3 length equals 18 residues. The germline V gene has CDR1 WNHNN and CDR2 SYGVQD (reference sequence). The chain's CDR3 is CASSAGQGDPANTGELFF. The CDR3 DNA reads TGCGCCAGCAGTGCTGGACAGGGGGACCCCGCGAACACCGGGGAGCTGTTTTTT.

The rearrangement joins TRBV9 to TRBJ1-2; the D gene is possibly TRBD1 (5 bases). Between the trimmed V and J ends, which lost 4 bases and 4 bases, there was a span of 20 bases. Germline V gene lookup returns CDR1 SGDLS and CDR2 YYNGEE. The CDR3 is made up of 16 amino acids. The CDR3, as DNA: TGTGCCAGCAGCATCCCCAGTTCTGGGCAGGGCTATGGCTACACCTTC. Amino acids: CASSIPSSGQGYGYTF. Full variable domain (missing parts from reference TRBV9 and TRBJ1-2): DSGVTQTPKHLITATGQRVTLRCSPRSGDLSVYWYQQSLDQGLQFLIQYYNGEERAKGNILERFSAQQFPDLHSELNLSSLELGDSALYFCASSIPSSGQGYGYTFGSGTRLTVV.

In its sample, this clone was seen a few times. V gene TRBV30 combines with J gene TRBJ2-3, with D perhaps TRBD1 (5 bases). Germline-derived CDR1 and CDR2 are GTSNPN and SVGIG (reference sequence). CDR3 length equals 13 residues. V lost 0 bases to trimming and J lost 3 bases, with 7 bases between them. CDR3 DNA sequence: TGTGCCTGGAGTGTGAGGACAACAGATACGCAGTATTTT. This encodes CAWSVRTTDTQYF.

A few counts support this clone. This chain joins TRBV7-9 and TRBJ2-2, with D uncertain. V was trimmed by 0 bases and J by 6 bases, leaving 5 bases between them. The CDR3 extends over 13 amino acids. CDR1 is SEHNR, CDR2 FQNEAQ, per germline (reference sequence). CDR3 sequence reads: CASSLAGAGELFF. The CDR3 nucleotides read TGTGCCAGCAGCTTAGCCGGAGCCGGGGAGCTGTTTTTT.

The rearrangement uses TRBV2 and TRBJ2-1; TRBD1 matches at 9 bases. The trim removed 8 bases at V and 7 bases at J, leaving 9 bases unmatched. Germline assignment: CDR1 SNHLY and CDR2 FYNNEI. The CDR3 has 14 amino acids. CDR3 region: CASCSTGGGNEQFF. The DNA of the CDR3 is TGTGCCAGCTGTTCGACAGGGGGTGGGAATGAGCAGTTCTTC.

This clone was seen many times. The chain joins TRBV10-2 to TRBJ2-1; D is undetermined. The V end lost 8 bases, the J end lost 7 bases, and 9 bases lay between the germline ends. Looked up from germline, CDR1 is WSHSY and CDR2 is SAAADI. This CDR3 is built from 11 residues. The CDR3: CASLGLNEQFF. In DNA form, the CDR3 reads TGCGCCAGCCTCGGGTTAAATGAGCAGTTCTTC.

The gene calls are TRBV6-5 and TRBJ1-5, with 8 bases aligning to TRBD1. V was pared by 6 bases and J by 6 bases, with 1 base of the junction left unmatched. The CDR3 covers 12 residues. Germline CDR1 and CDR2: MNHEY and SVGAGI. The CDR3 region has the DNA TGTGCCAGCAGACAGGGGGGTCAGCCCCAGCATTTT. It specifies CASRQGGQPQHF.

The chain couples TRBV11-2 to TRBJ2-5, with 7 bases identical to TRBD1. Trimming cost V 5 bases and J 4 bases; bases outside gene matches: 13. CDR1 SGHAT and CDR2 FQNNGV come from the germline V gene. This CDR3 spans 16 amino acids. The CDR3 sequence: CASSRGSTGDRETQYF. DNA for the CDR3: TGTGCCAGCAGCCGAGGTAGCACAGGGGATCGAGAGACCCAGTACTTC.